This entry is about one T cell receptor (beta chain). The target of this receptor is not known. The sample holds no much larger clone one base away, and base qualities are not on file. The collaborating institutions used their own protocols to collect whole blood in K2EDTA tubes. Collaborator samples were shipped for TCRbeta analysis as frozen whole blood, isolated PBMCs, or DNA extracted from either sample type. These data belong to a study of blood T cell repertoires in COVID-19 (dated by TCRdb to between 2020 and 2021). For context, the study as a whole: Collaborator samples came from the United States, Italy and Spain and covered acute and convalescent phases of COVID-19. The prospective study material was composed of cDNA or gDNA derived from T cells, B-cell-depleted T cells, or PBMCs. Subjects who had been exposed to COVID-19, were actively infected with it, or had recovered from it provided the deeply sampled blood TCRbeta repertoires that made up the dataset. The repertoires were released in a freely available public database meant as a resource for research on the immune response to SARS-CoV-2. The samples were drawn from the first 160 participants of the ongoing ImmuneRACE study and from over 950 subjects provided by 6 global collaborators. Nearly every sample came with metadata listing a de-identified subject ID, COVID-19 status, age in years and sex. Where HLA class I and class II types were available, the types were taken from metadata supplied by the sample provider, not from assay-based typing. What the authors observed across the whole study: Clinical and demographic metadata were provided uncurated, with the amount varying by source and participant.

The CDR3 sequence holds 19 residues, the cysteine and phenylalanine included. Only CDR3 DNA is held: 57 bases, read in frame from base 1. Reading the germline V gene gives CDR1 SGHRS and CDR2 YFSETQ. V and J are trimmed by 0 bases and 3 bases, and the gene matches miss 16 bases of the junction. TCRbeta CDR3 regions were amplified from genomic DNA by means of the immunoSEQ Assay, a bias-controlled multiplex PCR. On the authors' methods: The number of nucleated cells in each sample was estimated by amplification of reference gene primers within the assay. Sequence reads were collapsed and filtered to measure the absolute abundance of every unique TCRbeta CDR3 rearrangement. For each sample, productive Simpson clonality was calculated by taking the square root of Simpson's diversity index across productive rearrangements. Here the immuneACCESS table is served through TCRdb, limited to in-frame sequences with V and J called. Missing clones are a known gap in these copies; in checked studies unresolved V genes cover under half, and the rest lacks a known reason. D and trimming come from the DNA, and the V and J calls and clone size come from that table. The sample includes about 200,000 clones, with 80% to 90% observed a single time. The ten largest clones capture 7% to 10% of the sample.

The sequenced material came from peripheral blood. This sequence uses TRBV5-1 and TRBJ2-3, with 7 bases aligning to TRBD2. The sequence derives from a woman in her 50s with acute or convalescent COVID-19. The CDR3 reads CASSLAISGSFEGTDTQYF. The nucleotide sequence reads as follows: TGCGCCAGCAGCTTGGCGATTAGCGGGTCCTTTGAGGGTACAGATACGCAGTATTTT.